The 25 T cell receptor beta chains listed next were all sequenced from one sample in a study of PD-1 blockade in classical Hodgkin lymphoma. The method was immunoSEQ multiplex PCR; TCRdb's version includes in-frame clones alone and lacks a portion of them. This repertoire shows about 58,000 clones, less than 95% found once; its top ten account for more than 9%. Brentuximab vedotin exposure varied, and every patient relapsed after autologous stem cell transplantation. The sequences come from peripheral blood mononuclear cells (PBMCs), collected before the second cycle of nivolumab. The receptors here all came from a human donor with classical Hodgkin lymphoma.

The CDR3 DNA sequence: TGTGCCAGCAGCTTAACGGAAGGTAACACCGGGGAGCTGTTTTTT. Translating it yields CASSLTEGNTGELFF. The V call is TRBV7-2, the J call TRBJ2-2; D unresolved. The CDR3 has 15 amino acids. The germline V gene has CDR1 SGHTA and CDR2 FQGNSA. The ends were cut back, 2 bases at V and 2 bases at J, with 9 bases in the middle.

The gene calls are TRBV18 and TRBJ2-3, with 8 bases lining up with TRBD1. This CDR3 is 16 amino acids long. Germline trimming cut 3 bases from V and 0 bases from J; bases unmatched to any gene: 5. Germline V gives CDR1 KGHSH, CDR2 LQKENI. The CDR3 nucleotides read TGTGCCAGCTCACCTCAGACAGGGGCTAGCACAGATACGCAGTATTTT. This translates into CASSPQTGASTDTQYF.

The chain is built from TRBV11-2 and TRBJ2-7, with 12 bases lining up with TRBD2. The CDR3 is 15 amino acids. CDR1 is SGHAT and CDR2 is FQNNGV in the germline V gene. V lost 5 bases and J lost 5; bases outside the gene matches: 7. As DNA, the CDR3 is TGTGCCAGCAGCCGATCTAGCGGGGGGGCGGACGAGCAGTACTTC. Translating gives CASSRSSGGADEQYF.

The V gene is TRBV6-1, the J gene TRBJ2-4; maybe TRBD1 (6 bases). Trimming pared 1 base from V and 6 bases from J, leaving 13 bases between. Germline V lookup: CDR1 MNHNS, CDR2 SASEGT. This CDR3 region has 15 residues. The CDR3 DNA follows: TGTGCCAGCAGTGAAGGCCAGGGGAGTACAAACATTCAGTACTTC. It is translated as CASSEGQGSTNIQYF.

This chain uses TRBV2 with TRBJ1-3; no definite D call. The V end lost 2 bases, the J end lost 1 base, and 9 bases lay between the germline ends. Germline values: CDR1 SNHLY, CDR2 FYNNEI. The CDR3 sequence is 15 residues long. In nucleotides, the CDR3 is TGTGCCAGCAGTGAACGGGCCCGTTCTGGAAACACCATATATTTT. Translation gives CASSERARSGNTIYF.

The chain joins TRBV5-1 to TRBJ2-7, with unresolved D. Trimming pared 0 bases from V and 0 bases from J, leaving 10 bases between. Per germline, CDR1 SGHRS and CDR2 YFSETQ. This CDR3 comprises 15 residues. Here the CDR3 reads CASSLDSPNSYEQYF. CDR3 nucleotide sequence: TGCGCCAGCAGCTTGGACAGCCCCAACTCCTACGAGCAGTACTTC.

The V call is TRBV4-3, the J call TRBJ2-7; the match to TRBD2 covers 8 bases. V lost 0 bases to trimming and J lost 3 bases; unmatched junction nucleotides: 4. Germline CDR1 reads LGHNA; CDR2 reads YSLEER. This CDR3 contains 15 residues. The CDR3 DNA sequence: TGCGCCAGCAGCCAAGATTTAGCGGGACGCTACGAGCAGTACTTC. Protein sequence: CASSQDLAGRYEQYF.

This chain joins TRBV5-1 and TRBJ1-1, with TRBD1 as a possible D gene (5 bases). CDR1 and CDR2 from the germline V gene are SGHRS and YFSETQ. The CDR3 loop spans 13 amino acids. Between the trimmed V and J ends, which lost 6 bases and 5 bases, there was a span of 14 bases. CDR3 DNA: TGCGCCAGCAATTTGTGGGGCGGAACTGAAGCTTTCTTT. Protein: CASNLWGGTEAFF.

This clone occurred once. The CDR3 DNA sequence: TGTGCCAGCAGTTACGCGAGCGGACCGGTGTCCGAGCAGTACTTC. Its translation is CASSYASGPVSEQYF. V usage is TRBV6-5 and J usage is TRBJ2-7, with D possibly matching TRBD2 (5 bases). The V gene lost 2 bases and the J gene lost 6 bases, with 17 bases spanning the gap. This CDR3 has 15 amino acids. Looked up from germline, CDR1 is MNHEY and CDR2 is SVGAGI.

This clone was detected only a few times. This chain connects TRBV10-1 to TRBJ2-3, with D hard to call. Trimming removed 7 bases at V and 2 bases at J, with 13 bases between. This CDR3 is built from 14 residues. Germline CDR1 and CDR2: WNHNN and SYGVQD (reference sequence). The chain's CDR3 is CASMNNWDTDTQYF. The CDR3 DNA follows: TGCGCCAGCATGAATAATTGGGACACAGATACGCAGTATTTT.

The CDR3 region has the DNA TGTGCCAGCAGTTTCCGACAGGGAACCTACGAGCAGTACTTC. Its protein is CASSFRQGTYEQYF. The chain combines TRBV27 with TRBJ2-7; 7 nucleotides align to TRBD1. V dropped 3 bases and J dropped 2; count of bases not matched to a gene: 4. The CDR3 has 14 amino acids. Germline V lookup: CDR1 MNHEY, CDR2 SMNVEV (reference sequence).

V usage is TRBV6-1 and J usage is TRBJ2-5; 12 nucleotides match TRBD2. The ends lost 6 bases at V and 4 bases at J; junction bases unmatched: 6. This CDR3 has 15 residues. CDR1 MNHNS and CDR2 SASEGT come from the germline V gene. The CDR3 region is CASSRTSGAGETQYF. Here the CDR3 DNA reads TGTGCCAGCAGCCGGACTAGCGGGGCGGGAGAGACCCAGTACTTC.

There are a few counts of this clone. The chain uses TRBV29-1 and TRBJ2-5; TRBD1 is a possible D gene (6 bases). With 7 bases removed from V and 3 bases from J, the gap between germline ends came to 15 bases. From germline, CDR1 is SQVTM and CDR2 ANQGSEA. The CDR3 totals 13 residues. The CDR3 spells CSGNTGTEETQYF. CDR3 in DNA: TGCAGCGGGAACACAGGGACCGAAGAGACCCAGTACTTC.

This chain links TRBV5-1 with TRBJ2-2; a possible D gene is TRBD2 (5 bases). Trimming pared 0 bases from V and 5 bases from J, leaving 14 bases between. The germline V gene has CDR1 SGHRS and CDR2 YFSETQ. The CDR3 loop spans 16 amino acids. The CDR3 coding sequence is TGCGCCAGCAGCTTGGCCTCCCGGACTGAGACCGGGGAGCTGTTTTTT. Translation gives CASSLASRTETGELFF.

This sequence joins TRBV10-3 and TRBJ1-5, with D tentatively TRBD1 (5 bases). The V and J ends lost 2 bases and 2 bases respectively, with 10 bases between them. The germline V gene has CDR1 ENHRY and CDR2 SYGVKD. The CDR3 totals 15 residues. Here the CDR3 reads CAISEQGVGNQPQHF. CDR3 sequence (DNA): TGTGCCATCAGTGAGCAGGGTGTGGGCAATCAGCCCCAGCATTTT.

The chain links TRBV27 to TRBJ2-7, with D tentatively TRBD1 (6 bases). CDR3 length equals 14 residues. Germline CDR1 and CDR2: MNHEY and SMNVEV (reference sequence). Trimming shortened V by 4 bases and J by 9 bases, and 19 bases separated the two germline ends. The CDR3 DNA follows: TGTGCCAGCAGTTCCGCACAGGGCGGGCTTGGGCAGTACTTC. Translating it yields CASSSAQGGLGQYF.

The V gene is TRBV9, the J gene TRBJ1-5; tentatively, D is TRBD1 (6 bases). Germline values: CDR1 SGDLS, CDR2 YYNGEE. V lost 4 bases to trimming and J lost 4 bases, with 12 bases between them. The CDR3 consists of 14 residues. CDR3 amino acids: CASSPGQLNQPQHF. The CDR3 region has the DNA TGTGCCAGCAGCCCCGGACAGCTTAATCAGCCCCAGCATTTT.

The chain has TRBV28 and TRBJ2-7, with a tentative D call TRBD1 (6 bases). CDR1 MDHEN and CDR2 SYDVKM come from the germline V gene. V was clipped by 5 bases and J by 3 bases, with 17 bases between them. CDR3 length: 15 amino acids. The CDR3 region is CASSHTWETGYEQYF. The CDR3 nucleotides are TGTGCCAGCAGTCATACCTGGGAGACAGGCTACGAGCAGTACTTC.

This clone was detected a few times. This chain links TRBV10-1 with TRBJ2-5, with D possibly called TRBD1 or TRBD2 (5 bases each). The germline CDR1 and CDR2 sequences are WNHNN and SYGVQD (reference sequence). The CDR3 is made up of 15 amino acids. Trimming removed 0 bases from V and 4 bases from J, with 12 bases in between. CDR3 coding DNA: TGCGCCAGCAGTGAGTCGAGTGGGGGAAGAGAGACCCAGTACTTC. Its protein product is CASSESSGGRETQYF.

The chain uses TRBV7-9 and TRBJ1-4; TRBD1 matches 7 bases. With V trimmed by 4 bases and J by 9 bases, 5 bases remained unmatched. CDR3 length: 13 residues. CDR1 is SEHNR, CDR2 FQNEAQ, per germline (reference sequence). The CDR3 loop is CASSSGQPKKLFF. Written as DNA, the CDR3 is TGTGCCAGCAGCTCGGGACAGCCCAAAAAACTGTTTTTT.

This clone turned up a few times. The chain combines TRBV6-5 with TRBJ1-4, with D maybe TRBD1 (5 bases). This CDR3 spans 15 amino acids. CDR1 MNHEY and CDR2 SVGAGI come from the germline V gene. V was pared by 4 bases and J by 0 bases, with 9 bases between. CDR3 coding DNA: TGTGCCAGCAGTTTCGACAGTGCAACTAATGAAAAACTGTTTTTT. This sequence encodes CASSFDSATNEKLFF.

The chain couples TRBV28 to TRBJ1-2; 7 bases are shared with TRBD1. Germline loops: CDR1 MDHEN, CDR2 SYDVKM. After removal of 5 bases from V and 8 bases from J, the junction contained 5 bases not matched to a gene. The CDR3 loop spans 12 amino acids. The chain's CDR3 is CASSPGGWGYTF. The CDR3 DNA is TGTGCCAGCAGTCCAGGGGGTTGGGGCTACACCTTC.

The chain joins TRBV4-2 to TRBJ2-6, with TRBD1 identical over 8 bases. The CDR3 loop spans 19 amino acids. Trimming took 1 base from V and 0 from J; bases not matched to a gene: 8. CDR1 and CDR2 (germline): LGHNA, YNFKEQ. The CDR3 region is CASSQASGGVGSGANVLTF. The CDR3 DNA reads TGTGCCAGCAGCCAAGCCTCAGGGGGCGTCGGCTCTGGGGCCAACGTCCTGACTTTC.

This clone was observed a single time. V and J are TRBV7-3 and TRBJ1-1; D gene ambiguous. Germline V CDR1 and CDR2: SGHTA, FQGTGA. The CDR3 has 13 residues. Between the trimmed V and J ends, which lost 5 bases and 0 bases, there was a span of 7 bases. The CDR3 DNA reads as TGTGCCAGCAGCCGCGGACTGAACACTGAAGCTTTCTTT. It encodes CASSRGLNTEAFF.

The chain recombines TRBV28 with TRBJ1-2; D is unclear. The V end was cut by 3 bases, the J end by 4 bases, with 6 bases between. The CDR3 has 12 amino acids. CDR1 MDHEN and CDR2 SYDVKM come from the germline V gene. The CDR3 protein is CASSLGFYGYTF. The DNA for the CDR3 is TGTGCCAGCAGTTTGGGATTCTATGGCTACACCTTC.